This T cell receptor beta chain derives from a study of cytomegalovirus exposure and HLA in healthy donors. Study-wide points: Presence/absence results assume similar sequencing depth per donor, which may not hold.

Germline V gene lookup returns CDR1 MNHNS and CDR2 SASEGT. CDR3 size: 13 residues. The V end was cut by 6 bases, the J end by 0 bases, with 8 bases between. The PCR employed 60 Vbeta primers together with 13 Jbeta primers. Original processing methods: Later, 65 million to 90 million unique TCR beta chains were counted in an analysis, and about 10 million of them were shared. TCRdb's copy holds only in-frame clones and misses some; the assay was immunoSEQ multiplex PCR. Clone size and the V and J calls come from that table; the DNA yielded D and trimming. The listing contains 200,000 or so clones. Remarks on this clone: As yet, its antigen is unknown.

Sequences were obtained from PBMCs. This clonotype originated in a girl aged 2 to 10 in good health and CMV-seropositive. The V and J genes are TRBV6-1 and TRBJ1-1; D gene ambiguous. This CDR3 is CASRETVNTEAFF. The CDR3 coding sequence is TGTGCCAGCAGGGAGACGGTGAACACTGAAGCTTTCTTT.